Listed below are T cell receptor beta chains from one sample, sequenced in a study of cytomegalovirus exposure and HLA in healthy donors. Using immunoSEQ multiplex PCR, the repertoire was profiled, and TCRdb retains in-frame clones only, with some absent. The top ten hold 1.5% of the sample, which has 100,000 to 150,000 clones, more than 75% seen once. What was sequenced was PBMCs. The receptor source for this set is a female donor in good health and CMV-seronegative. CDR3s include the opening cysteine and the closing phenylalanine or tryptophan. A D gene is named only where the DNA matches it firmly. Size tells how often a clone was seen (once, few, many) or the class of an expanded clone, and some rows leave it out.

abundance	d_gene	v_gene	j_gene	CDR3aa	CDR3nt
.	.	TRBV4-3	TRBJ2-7	CASSQEGTHIYEQYF	TGCGCCAGCAGCCAAGAAGGGACACACATTTACGAGCAGTACTTC
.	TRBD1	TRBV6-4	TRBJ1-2	CASSDRQGRLDGYTF	TGTGCCAGCAGTGATCGACAGGGACGGTTGGATGGCTACACCTTC
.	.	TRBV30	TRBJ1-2	CAWEWGGGRAYGYTF	TGTGCCTGGGAATGGGGGGGAGGGAGGGCCTATGGCTACACCTTC
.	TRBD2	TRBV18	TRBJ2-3	CASSPGLAGGWGTDTQYF	TGTGCCAGCTCACCGGGACTAGCGGGAGGCTGGGGCACAGATACGCAGTATTTT
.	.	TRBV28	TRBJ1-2	CASSLQGFYGYTF	TGTGCCAGCAGTCTTCAGGGCTTCTATGGCTACACCTTC
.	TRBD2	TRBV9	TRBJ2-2	CASSGSLAGVVTGELFF	TGTGCCAGCAGCGGTTCGCTAGCGGGAGTCGTCACCGGGGAGCTGTTTTTT
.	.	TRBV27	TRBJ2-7	CASATGVPSYEQYF	TGTGCCAGCGCCACGGGGGTACCCTCCTACGAGCAGTACTTC
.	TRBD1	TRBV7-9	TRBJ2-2	CASSLLGTGDTGELFF	TGTGCCAGCAGCTTGCTTGGGACAGGGGACACCGGGGAGCTGTTTTTT
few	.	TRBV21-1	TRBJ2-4	CASTCLGGAKNIQYF	TGTGCCAGCACCTGTTTGGGGGGGGCCAAAAACATTCAGTACTTC
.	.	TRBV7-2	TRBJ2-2	CASSLVTTGELFF	TGTGCCAGCAGCTTAGTCACAACCGGGGAGCTGTTTTTT